A single sample is the source of the 19 T cell receptor beta chains below, sequenced in a study of blood T cell repertoires in COVID-19. Sequencing was performed with immunoSEQ multiplex PCR; in TCRdb, only in-frame clones are kept and a portion is missing. The sample lists 210,000 or so clones, under 90% seen once, with 3.5% to 4.5% in the top ten. The sample consisted of peripheral blood. The receptors shown here come from a man aged 45-60 years with acute or convalescent COVID-19.

The chain joins TRBV12-3 or TRBV12-4 to TRBJ1-5; D might be TRBD1 (6 bases). The length of the CDR3 is 13 residues. V dropped 5 bases and J dropped 7 bases, with 12 bases sitting between them. DNA for the CDR3: TGTGCCAGCAGTAGGGGGGGGTTGCAGCCCCAGCATTTT. Protein sequence: CASSRGGLQPQHF.

This clone was detected only a few times. The chain has TRBV13 and TRBJ1-3; D gene unclear. Germline-derived CDR1 and CDR2 are PRHDT and FYEKMQ (reference sequence). The ends were cut back, 2 bases at V and 0 bases at J, with 17 bases in the middle. The CDR3 extends over 18 amino acids. CDR3 region: CASSLRSTSISSGNTIYF. The CDR3 DNA is TGTGCCAGCAGCTTACGATCGACAAGCATTAGCTCTGGAAACACCATATATTTT.

V gene TRBV27 combines with J gene TRBJ1-2, with 7 bases that match TRBD1. The CDR3 is 16 amino acids. V lost 1 base and J lost 6; bases outside the gene matches: 11. Germline CDR1 and CDR2: MNHEY and SMNVEV (reference sequence). The CDR3 DNA reads TGTGCCAGCAGTTTATTCCCCCGACAGGGTCGGGATGGCTACACCTTC. Translation gives CASSLFPRQGRDGYTF.

This clone was counted a single time. This chain joins TRBV6-5 and TRBJ2-3, with D uncertain. The ends were cut back, 0 bases at V and 2 bases at J, with 9 bases in the middle. Looked up from germline, CDR1 is MNHEY and CDR2 is SVGAGI. The CDR3 loop spans 15 amino acids. For the CDR3, the DNA is TGTGCCAGCAGTTACTCGAGACTTGCCACAGATACGCAGTATTTT. Its translation is CASSYSRLATDTQYF.

The gene calls are TRBV5-1 and TRBJ2-7, with D perhaps matching TRBD2 (5 bases). Germline V gives CDR1 SGHRS, CDR2 YFSETQ. V lost 0 bases and J lost 1, with 11 bases in between. The CDR3 is made up of 15 amino acids. CDR3 in amino acids: CASSLEAAGSYEQYF. The CDR3 region has the DNA TGCGCCAGCAGCTTGGAGGCCGCGGGTTCCTACGAGCAGTACTTC.

The J gene is TRBJ1-4, the V gene TRBV6-2 or TRBV6-3, with 8 bases aligning to TRBD1. Trimming cost V 0 bases and J 7 bases; bases outside gene matches: 16. The CDR3 sequence is 19 residues long. Germline values: CDR1 MNHEY, CDR2 SVGEGT. CDR3 in DNA: TGTGCCAGCAGTTACTCAGCTCCGGGACAGGCCCTTCCCCGTGAAAAACTGTTTTTT. It translates to CASSYSAPGQALPREKLFF.

The chain is built from TRBV6-5 and TRBJ1-5; D might be TRBD1 (5 bases). The CDR3 extends over 15 amino acids. Germline-derived CDR1 and CDR2 are MNHEY and SVGAGI. V lost 7 bases, J lost 1 base, and 14 bases lay in between. The CDR3, as DNA: TGTGCCAGCACCCTTGGGGGGGGGAGCAATCAGCCCCAGCATTTT. Its protein is CASTLGGGSNQPQHF.

The V and J genes are TRBV4-1 and TRBJ2-5; 12 nucleotides align to TRBD2. The germline V gene encodes CDR1 MGHRA and CDR2 YSYEKL. Trimming removed 1 base from V and 5 bases from J; junction bases left unmatched: 8. The CDR3 length is 17 residues. CDR3 bases: TGCGCCAGCAGCCAAGCCTTACTAGCGGGGGGACGGGAGACCCAGTACTTC. Its protein product is CASSQALLAGGRETQYF.

This rearrangement joins TRBV9 to TRBJ2-2; D is undetermined. This CDR3 has 15 residues. Germline values: CDR1 SGDLS, CDR2 YYNGEE. V dropped 0 bases and J dropped 0 bases, with 6 bases sitting between them. CDR3 loop: CASSVGQANTGELFF. CDR3 nucleotides: TGTGCCAGCAGCGTAGGGCAGGCGAACACCGGGGAGCTGTTTTTT.

The chain recombines TRBV7-9 with TRBJ2-1; TRBD1 matches 9 bases. The trim removed 7 bases at V and 5 bases at J, leaving 3 bases unmatched. Germline V lookup: CDR1 SEHNR, CDR2 FQNEAQ (reference sequence). CDR3 size: 13 residues. CDR3 amino acids: CASKGTGNNEQFF. In nucleotides, the CDR3 is TGTGCCAGCAAGGGGACAGGGAACAATGAGCAGTTCTTC.

This clone occurred once. V gene TRBV14 combines with J gene TRBJ1-6; maybe TRBD1 (6 bases). This CDR3 has 16 amino acids. Germline V gene sequence: CDR1 SGHDN, CDR2 FVKESK. Deletions cut 5 bases from V and 0 bases from J, with 11 bases between. The CDR3 is CASSSDRSSYNSPLHF. The CDR3 nucleotides read TGTGCCAGCAGCTCTGACAGGAGCTCCTATAATTCACCCCTCCACTTT.

The count of this clone is one. The rearrangement uses TRBV7-6 and TRBJ2-5, with D tentatively TRBD1 (5 bases). Trimming pared 2 bases from V and 2 bases from J, leaving 12 bases between. The CDR3 length is 15 residues. CDR1 SGHVS and CDR2 FNYEAQ come from the germline V gene. The CDR3 is CASSLMQGLQETQYF. CDR3 nucleotide sequence: TGTGCCAGCAGCTTAATGCAGGGCCTGCAAGAGACCCAGTACTTC.

This clone came up a few times. V and J are TRBV6-5 and TRBJ1-2; 8 bases match TRBD1. In germline, CDR1 is MNHEY, CDR2 SVGAGI. This CDR3 has 14 amino acids. V was pared by 4 bases and J by 8 bases, with 9 bases of the junction left unmatched. The CDR3 is CASSSDRVYGGYTF. CDR3 nucleotides: TGTGCCAGCAGTTCGGACAGGGTCTATGGCGGCTACACCTTC.

The rearrangement joins TRBV30 to TRBJ2-1; the D is unclear. The CDR3 is 15 amino acids. Germline CDR1 GTSNPN, CDR2 SVGIG (reference sequence). Deletions cut 0 bases from V and 6 bases from J, with 15 bases between. The CDR3 loop reads CAWSVLGRSPNEQFF. In DNA, the CDR3 is TGTGCCTGGAGTGTATTAGGTCGGAGCCCCAATGAGCAGTTCTTC. Full variable domain (rest looked up from reference TRBV30 and TRBJ2-1): SQTIHQWPATLVQPVGSPLSLECTVEGTSNPNLYWYRQAAGRGLQLLFYSVGIGQISSEVPQNLSASRPQDRQFILSSKKLLLSDSGFYLCAWSVLGRSPNEQFFGPGTRLTVL.

This clone was observed once. The chain joins TRBV20-1 to TRBJ1-2; TRBD1 is a possible D gene (5 bases). V was clipped by 3 bases and J by 0 bases, with 11 bases between them. The CDR3 covers 14 residues. From germline, CDR1 is DFQATT and CDR2 SNEGSKA (reference sequence). In DNA, the CDR3 is TGCAGTGCTAGTATGGGGGGGGCTAACTATGGCTACACCTTC. Translated, it gives CSASMGGANYGYTF.

The chain combines TRBV10-1 with TRBJ1-2; D is ambiguous. The CDR3 has 15 residues. V lost 0 bases and J lost 6, with 14 bases in between. CDR1 is WNHNN, CDR2 SYGVQD, per germline (reference sequence). The CDR3 loop is CASSESSEGWNGYTF. The CDR3, as DNA: TGCGCCAGCAGTGAGTCTTCAGAGGGATGGAATGGCTACACCTTC.

This clone is a singleton in its sample. The genes are TRBV10-1 and TRBJ1-2, with D tentatively TRBD1 (6 bases). The germline V and J ends were trimmed by 3 bases and 5 bases, with 16 bases remaining between them. The CDR3 covers 15 residues. Germline CDR1 reads WNHNN; CDR2 reads SYGVQD (reference sequence). CDR3 nucleotide sequence: TGCGCCAGCAGTGACGACTCGACAGGATCTTATGGCTACACCTTC. This translates into CASSDDSTGSYGYTF.

The J gene is TRBJ2-1, the V gene TRBV19, with 8 bases identical to TRBD1. CDR3 size: 12 residues. Per the germline V gene, CDR1 is LNHDA and CDR2 is SQIVND (reference sequence). V gave up 5 bases and J gave up 9 bases; unmatched junction bases: 3. The DNA of the CDR3 is TGTGCCAGTAGTCAGGGGGCGATTGAGCAGTTCTTC. This encodes CASSQGAIEQFF. Looking up the rest from reference TRBV19 and TRBJ2-1 gives the full variable domain: DGGITQSPKYLFRKEGQNVTLSCEQNLNHDAMYWYRQDPGQGLRLIYYSQIVNDFQKGDIAEGYSVSREKKESFPLTVTSAQKNPTAFYLCASSQGAIEQFFGPGTRLTVL.

In this sample, this clone turned up once. This rearrangement joins TRBV29-1 to TRBJ2-5; possible D gene TRBD1, 6 bases. V lost 3 bases and J lost 4, with 9 bases in between. From germline, CDR1 is SQVTM and CDR2 ANQGSEA. The CDR3 spans 12 residues. The CDR3 nucleotides are TGCAGCGTTGAGGTAGGGGGAGAGACCCAGTACTTC. Protein product: CSVEVGGETQYF. The full variable domain, its missing parts supplied by reference TRBV29-1 and TRBJ2-5, is SAVISQKPSRDICQRGTSLTIQCQVDSQVTMMFWYRQQPGQSLTLIATANQGSEATYESGFVIDKFPISRPNLTFSTLTVSNMSPEDSSIYLCSVEVGGETQYFGPGTRLLVL.